The next 26 T cell receptor beta chains were all read from a single sample in a study of cytomegalovirus exposure and HLA in healthy donors. 60 Vbeta and 13 Jbeta primers were used in PCR. Assay used: immunoSEQ multiplex PCR; TCRdb lists only in-frame clones, some missing. The sample has 85,000 to 100,000 clones, more than 60% seen once. The specimen was PBMCs. The source is a human donor in good health.

Concerning this clone itself: An end of the junction differs from the germline gene, which may be a read error. The CDR3 reads CASSVGGRGGTGELLF. The CDR3 DNA reads TGTGCCAGCAGCGTGGGGGGAAGGGGCGGCACCGGGGAGCTGCTTTTT. The chain couples TRBV9 to TRBJ2-2; tentative D call: TRBD2 (6 bases). There are 16 residues in the CDR3. CDR1 is SGDLS and CDR2 is YYNGEE in the germline V gene.

The chain uses TRBV2 and TRBJ2-1, with 8 nucleotides matching TRBD1. CDR3 length: 16 amino acids. In germline, CDR1 is SNHLY, CDR2 FYNNEI. J gave up 5 bases and V 6 bases, and 12 bases lay outside the gene matches. The chain's CDR3 is CASRRTGSGLDNEQFF. The CDR3 region has the DNA TGTGCCAGCAGGAGGACAGGGTCTGGATTGGACAATGAGCAGTTCTTC. Variable domain in full (rest from reference TRBV2 and TRBJ2-1): EPEVTQTPSHQVTQMGQEVILRCVPISNHLYFYWYRQILGQKVEFLVSFYNNEISEKSEIFDDQFSVERPDGSNFTLKIRSTKLEDSAMYFCASRRTGSGLDNEQFFGPGTRLTVL.

A note on this clone: The sample holds other DNA sequences that translate to the same CDR3. The rearrangement uses TRBV5-1 and TRBJ2-7; D not certain. The CDR3 loop spans 13 amino acids. Trimming removed 1 base at V and 2 bases at J, with 7 bases between. Germline loops: CDR1 SGHRS, CDR2 YFSETQ. The CDR3 is CASSLYSTYEQYF. The CDR3 coding sequence is TGCGCCAGCAGCTTGTACAGTACCTACGAGCAGTACTTC.

J is TRBJ2-1 and V is TRBV9, with a possible D match to TRBD2 (7 bases). This CDR3 is built from 14 residues. Trimming cost V 4 bases and J 8 bases, with 16 bases left between them. In germline, CDR1 is SGDLS, CDR2 YYNGEE. This CDR3 is CASSPLRRGHEQFF. In nucleotides, the CDR3 is TGTGCCAGCAGCCCCCTAAGGCGGGGGCATGAGCAGTTCTTC.

The V call is TRBV5-6, the J call TRBJ1-4, with 8 bases fitting TRBD1. The junction had 3 bases not matched to a gene; V was cut back by 0 bases and J by 5 bases. The germline V gene encodes CDR1 SGHDT and CDR2 YYEEEE. This CDR3 contains 15 residues. CDR3 loop: CASSLGQGRNEKLFF. The CDR3 region has the DNA TGTGCCAGCAGCTTGGGACAGGGGAGGAATGAAAAACTGTTTTTT.

This clone was counted once. The chain links TRBV7-9 to TRBJ1-4; the match to TRBD1 covers 7 bases. V trimming: 1 base; J trimming: 7 bases; junction bases outside the gene matches: 6. The CDR3 contains 15 residues. The germline V gene has CDR1 SEHNR and CDR2 FQNEAQ (reference sequence). CDR3 in DNA: TGTGCCAGCAGCTTAGGATCGGCAGGGGGTGAAAAACTGTTTTTT. Translated, it gives CASSLGSAGGEKLFF.

The rearrangement joins TRBV27 to TRBJ2-2; D remains unclear. The CDR3 loop spans 15 amino acids. Germline CDR1 and CDR2: MNHEY and SMNVEV (reference sequence). V gave up 3 bases and J gave up 0 bases, with 8 bases separating them. The CDR3 is CASSFRQANTGELFF. The CDR3 nucleotides are TGTGCCAGCAGTTTTCGGCAGGCGAACACCGGGGAGCTGTTTTTT.

A few counts support this clone. This chain uses TRBV13 with TRBJ1-1; D is perhaps TRBD1 (6 bases). V lost 9 bases and J lost 3, with 11 bases in between. CDR1 and CDR2 (germline): PRHDT, FYEKMQ (reference sequence). CDR3 length: 12 residues. The DNA for the CDR3 is TGTGCCAGTCAACCAGGGGACACTGAAGCTTTCTTT. Translation gives CASQPGDTEAFF.

The rearrangement uses TRBV7-4 and TRBJ2-7; unclear D gene. Trimming stripped 3 bases from V and 2 bases from J, with 14 bases between. Germline V gene sequence: CDR1 SGHVT, CDR2 SQSDAQ. This CDR3 has 15 amino acids. In DNA form, the CDR3 reads TGTGCCAGCAGCTTTTTTGCAGGTAACACCTACGAGCAGTACTTC. Its translation is CASSFFAGNTYEQYF.

Here the CDR3 DNA reads TGTGCCAGCAGCTTCGGAGGGCTGTTTTTT. Protein: CASSFGGLFF. The chain has TRBV11-3 and TRBJ1-4; D remains ambiguous. CDR3 length: 10 amino acids. Germline CDR1 is SGHNT and CDR2 is YENEEA. Trimming cost V 3 bases and J 14 bases, with 7 bases left between them.

This rearrangement joins TRBV18 to TRBJ2-7, with D uncertain. The CDR3 length is 12 residues. CDR1 and CDR2 (germline): KGHSH, LQKENI. Trimming left V 2 bases short and J 3 bases short, with 5 bases between. This CDR3 is CASSPTVYEQYF. In nucleotides, the CDR3 is TGTGCCAGCTCACCAACAGTCTACGAGCAGTACTTC.

The chain combines TRBV5-6 with TRBJ1-1, with TRBD1 matching over 11 bases. The CDR3 loop spans 15 amino acids. V shed 1 base and J 5 bases; nucleotides not matched to a gene: 4. Germline assignment: CDR1 SGHDT and CDR2 YYEEEE. CDR3 nucleotide sequence: TGTGCCAGCAGCTTGTGGGACAGGGGGGATACTGAAGCTTTCTTT. This gives the protein CASSLWDRGDTEAFF.

This clone was counted only a few times. The genes are TRBV10-3 and TRBJ1-1; D remains unclear. Looked up from germline, CDR1 is ENHRY and CDR2 is SYGVKD. V dropped 8 bases and J dropped 1 base, with 11 bases sitting between them. The CDR3 totals 13 residues. In DNA form, the CDR3 reads TGTGCCATCTCAGGCGTAGGGAACACTGAAGCTTTCTTT. Its translation is CAISGVGNTEAFF.

This rearrangement joins TRBV9 to TRBJ1-2; D perhaps matches TRBD1 (5 bases). Germline V CDR1 and CDR2: SGDLS, YYNGEE. The V end lost 2 bases, the J end lost 6 bases, and 14 bases lay between the germline ends. The CDR3 is made up of 14 amino acids. The CDR3 DNA reads as TGTGCCAGCAGCGTGACGGGGGAAGGGGATGGCTACACCTTC. It encodes CASSVTGEGDGYTF.

The genes are TRBV7-7 and TRBJ2-5, with a possible D match to TRBD2 (6 bases). The CDR3 consists of 13 residues. Trimming removed 1 base at V and 11 bases at J, with 14 bases between. In germline, CDR1 is SSHAT, CDR2 FNYEAQ (reference sequence). The CDR3 here is CASSLDIGGEQYF. CDR3 DNA sequence: TGTGCCAGCAGCTTAGATATCGGCGGGGAGCAGTACTTC.

The rearrangement joins TRBV25-1 to TRBJ2-7; possibly TRBD1 for D (6 bases). Germline V gene data show CDR1 as MGHDK and CDR2 as SYGVNS. Trimming left V 2 bases short and J 2 bases short, with 13 bases between. The CDR3 has 15 residues. CDR3 in DNA: TGTGCCAGCAGTGAAGGACAGACCCTAACCTACGAGCAGTACTTC. It encodes CASSEGQTLTYEQYF.

This chain uses TRBV5-4 with TRBJ1-1; D gene ambiguous. Between the trimmed V and J ends, which lost 3 bases and 8 bases, there was a span of 14 bases. The germline V gene has CDR1 SGHNT and CDR2 YYREEE (reference sequence). This CDR3 is 13 amino acids long. CDR3 loop: CASSSDSLGEAFF. The CDR3 bases are TGTGCCAGCAGCTCTGACTCCCTCGGAGAAGCTTTCTTT. The variable domain in full, completed from reference TRBV5-4 and TRBJ1-1, reads ETGVTQSPTHLIKTRGQQVTLRCSSQSGHNTVSWYQQALGQGPQFIFQYYREEENGRGNFPPRFSGLQFPNYSSELNVNALELDDSALYLCASSSDSLGEAFFGQGTRLTVV.

The CDR3 bases are TGCGCCAGCAGTGCGGACAGCTCTGGGGCCAACGTCCTGACTTTC. It yields the protein CASSADSSGANVLTF. The chain uses TRBV10-1 and TRBJ2-6; D is possibly TRBD1 (6 bases). The V end was cut by 4 bases, the J end by 0 bases, with 7 bases between. CDR1 is WNHNN, CDR2 SYGVQD, per germline (reference sequence). CDR3 size: 15 residues.

The CDR3 DNA reads TGTGCCAGCAGTTTTTTGGGGCAGCACAATCAGCCCCAGCATTTT. It encodes CASSFLGQHNQPQHF. J is TRBJ1-5 and V is TRBV27, with TRBD1 as a possible D gene (5 bases). V shed 3 bases and J shed 3 bases, with 12 bases lying between them. The CDR3 runs 15 residues. CDR1 MNHEY and CDR2 SMNVEV come from the germline V gene (reference sequence).

The V call is TRBV19, the J call TRBJ2-3, with 10 nucleotides matching TRBD2. Trimming at V came to 6 bases and at J to 5 bases, leaving 8 bases not matched to a gene. Germline loops: CDR1 LNHDA, CDR2 SQIVND (reference sequence). There are 15 residues in the CDR3. The CDR3 region is CASRDSGGILDTQYF. CDR3 sequence (DNA): TGTGCCAGTAGGGATAGCGGGGGGATCCTAGATACGCAGTATTTT.

This clone was recorded only once. The chain employs TRBV7-9 and TRBJ1-1, with D tentatively TRBD1 (6 bases). Germline values: CDR1 SEHNR, CDR2 FQNEAQ (reference sequence). Trimming shortened V by 5 bases and J by 5 bases, and 9 bases separated the two germline ends. This CDR3 is built from 12 residues. CDR3 sequence (DNA): TGTGCCAGCAGCCCGGGGACAACTGAAGCTTTCTTT. This sequence encodes CASSPGTTEAFF.

This clone showed up many times. The gene calls are TRBV14 and TRBJ1-2; D possibly corresponds to TRBD1 (6 bases). The ends were cut back, 1 base at V and 6 bases at J, with 15 bases in the middle. Germline lookup yields CDR1 SGHDN and CDR2 FVKESK. This CDR3 spans 15 amino acids. The CDR3 nucleotides are TGTGCCAGCAGCCAAGCGGTCGGATACAGGGATGGCTACACCTTC. It encodes CASSQAVGYRDGYTF. Combining the CDR3 with reference TRBV14 and TRBJ1-2 gives the whole variable domain EAGVTQFPSHSVIEKGQTVTLRCDPISGHDNLYWYRRVMGKEIKFLLHFVKESKQDESGMPNNRFLAERTGGTYSTLKVQPAELEDSGVYFCASSQAVGYRDGYTFGSGTRLTVV.

This chain links TRBV6-5 with TRBJ2-7; unclear D gene. The CDR3 has 16 residues. V was cut by 0 bases and J by 0 bases, with 12 bases left in between. CDR1 is MNHEY and CDR2 is SVGAGI in the germline V gene. This CDR3 reads CASSYSRGTISYEQYF. DNA for the CDR3: TGTGCCAGCAGTTACTCGAGAGGCACAATCTCCTACGAGCAGTACTTC.

This chain connects TRBV19 to TRBJ2-2; the D gene is possibly TRBD1 (6 bases). Trimming shortened V by 3 bases and J by 4 bases, and 12 bases separated the two germline ends. The CDR3 length is 15 residues. Germline V gene sequence: CDR1 LNHDA, CDR2 SQIVND (reference sequence). The CDR3 region is CASSIMGAGTGELFF. The CDR3, as DNA: TGTGCCAGTAGTATTATGGGGGCCGGCACCGGGGAGCTGTTTTTT.

The CDR3 protein is CASKVSGDGQPQHF. DNA for the CDR3: TGTGCCAGCAAGGTTTCAGGGGACGGCCAGCCCCAGCATTTT. The chain is built from TRBV6-1 and TRBJ1-5; D might be TRBD1 (6 bases). In germline, CDR1 is MNHNS, CDR2 SASEGT. This CDR3 is 14 amino acids long. With 7 bases removed from V and 7 bases from J, the gap between germline ends came to 17 bases.

V gene TRBV15 combines with J gene TRBJ2-5; 7 bases are a match to TRBD1. This CDR3 has 13 residues. Germline-derived CDR1 and CDR2 are LNHNV and YYDKDF (reference sequence). Unmatched junction bases numbered 3, after V lost 5 bases and J lost 3 bases. The chain's CDR3 is CATSGDSKETQYF. For the CDR3, the DNA is TGTGCCACCAGCGGGGACAGTAAAGAGACCCAGTACTTC.